This T cell receptor (beta chain) comes out of a study of blood T cell repertoires in COVID-19. Measured with immunoSEQ multiplex PCR; TCRdb has only the in-frame clones, and not every one. The table has over 85,000 clones, about 72% seen once. The germline V gene encodes CDR1 KGHSH and CDR2 LQKENI. The V and J ends lost 6 bases and 2 bases, in that order; junction bases with no gene match: 8. CDR3 length: 15 residues. The sequencing input was peripheral blood. The clonotype originates from a man aged 60 to 69 with active or convalescent COVID-19. The chain carries TRBV18 and TRBJ2-7; 9 nucleotides match TRBD1. In DNA, the CDR3 is TGTGCCAGCTCGTATTCCGGGACAGGGCCCTACGAGCAGTACTTC. Translated, it gives CASSYSGTGPYEQYF.